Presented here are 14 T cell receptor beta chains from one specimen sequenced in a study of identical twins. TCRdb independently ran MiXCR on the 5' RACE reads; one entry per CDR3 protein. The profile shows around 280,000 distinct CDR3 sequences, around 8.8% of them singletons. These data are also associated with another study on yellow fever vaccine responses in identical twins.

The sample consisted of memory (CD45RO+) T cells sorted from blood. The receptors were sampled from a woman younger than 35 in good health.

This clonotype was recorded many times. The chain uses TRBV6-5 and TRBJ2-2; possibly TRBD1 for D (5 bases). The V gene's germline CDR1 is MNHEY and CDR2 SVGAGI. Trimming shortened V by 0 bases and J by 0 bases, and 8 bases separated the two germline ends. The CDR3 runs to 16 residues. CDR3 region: CASSYSIRANTGELFF. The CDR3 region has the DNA TGTGCCAGCAGTTACTCGATCAGGGCGAACACCGGGGAGCTGTTTTTT.

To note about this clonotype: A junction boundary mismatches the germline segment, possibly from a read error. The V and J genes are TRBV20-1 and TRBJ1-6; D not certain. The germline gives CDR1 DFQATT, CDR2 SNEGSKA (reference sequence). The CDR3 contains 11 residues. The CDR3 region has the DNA TGCAGGGCTAGAGATAGGGTACCCCTCCACTTT. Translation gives CRARDRVPLHF.

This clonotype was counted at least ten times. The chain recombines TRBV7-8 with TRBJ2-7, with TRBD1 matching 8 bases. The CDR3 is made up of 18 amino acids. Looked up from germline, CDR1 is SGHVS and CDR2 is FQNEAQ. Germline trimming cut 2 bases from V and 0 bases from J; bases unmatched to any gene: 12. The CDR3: CASSLTISGTGSSYEQYV. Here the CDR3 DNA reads TGTGCCAGCAGCTTAACTATCTCTGGGACAGGATCCTCCTACGAGCAGTACGTC.

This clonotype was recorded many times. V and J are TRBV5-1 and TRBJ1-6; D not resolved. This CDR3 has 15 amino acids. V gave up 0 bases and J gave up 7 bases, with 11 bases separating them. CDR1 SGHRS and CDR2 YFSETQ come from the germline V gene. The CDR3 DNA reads TGCGCCAGCAGCTTGGTAGGACCACCGAATTCACCCCTCCACTTT. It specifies CASSLVGPPNSPLHF.

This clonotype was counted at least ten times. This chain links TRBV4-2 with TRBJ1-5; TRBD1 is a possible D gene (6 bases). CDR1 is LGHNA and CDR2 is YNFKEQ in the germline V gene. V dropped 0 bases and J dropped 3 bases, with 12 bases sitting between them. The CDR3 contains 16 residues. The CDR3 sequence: CASSQDTTGNNQPQHF. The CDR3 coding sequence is TGTGCCAGCAGCCAAGATACCACAGGGAACAATCAGCCCCAGCATTTT.

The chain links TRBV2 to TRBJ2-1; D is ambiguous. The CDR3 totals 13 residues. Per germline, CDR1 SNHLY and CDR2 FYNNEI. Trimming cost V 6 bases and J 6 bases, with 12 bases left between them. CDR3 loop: CASRRTPSNEQFF. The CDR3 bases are TGTGCCAGCAGGAGGACCCCAAGCAATGAGCAGTTCTTC. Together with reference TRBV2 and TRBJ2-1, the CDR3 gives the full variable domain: EPEVTQTPSHQVTQMGQEVILRCVPISNHLYFYWYRQILGQKVEFLVSFYNNEISEKSEIFDDQFSVERPDGSNFTLKIRSTKLEDSAMYFCASRRTPSNEQFFGPGTRLTVL.

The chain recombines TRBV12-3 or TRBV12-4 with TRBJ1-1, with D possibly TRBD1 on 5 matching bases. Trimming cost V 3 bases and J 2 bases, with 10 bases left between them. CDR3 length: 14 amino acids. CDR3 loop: CASSFGAGNTEAFF. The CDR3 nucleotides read TGTGCCAGCAGTTTTGGGGCGGGTAACACTGAAGCTTTCTTT.

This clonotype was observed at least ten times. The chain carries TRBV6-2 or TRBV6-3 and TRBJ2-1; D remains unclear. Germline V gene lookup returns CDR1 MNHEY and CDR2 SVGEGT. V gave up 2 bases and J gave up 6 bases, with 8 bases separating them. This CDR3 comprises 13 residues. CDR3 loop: CASSYGQSNEQFF. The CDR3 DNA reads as TGTGCCAGCAGTTACGGGCAGAGCAATGAGCAGTTCTTC.

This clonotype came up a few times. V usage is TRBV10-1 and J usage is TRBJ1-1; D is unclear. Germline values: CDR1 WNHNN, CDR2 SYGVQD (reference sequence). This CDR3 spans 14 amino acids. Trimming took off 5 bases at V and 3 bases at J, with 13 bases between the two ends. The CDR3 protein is CASSSNTGYTEAFF. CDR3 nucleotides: TGCGCCAGCAGTAGCAACACGGGGTACACTGAAGCTTTCTTT.

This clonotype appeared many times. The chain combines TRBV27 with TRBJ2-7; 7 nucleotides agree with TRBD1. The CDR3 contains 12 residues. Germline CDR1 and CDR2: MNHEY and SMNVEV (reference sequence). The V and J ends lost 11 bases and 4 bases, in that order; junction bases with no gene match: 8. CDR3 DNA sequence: TGTGCCTCCGGGGACAGCCCTTACGAGCAGTACTTC. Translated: CASGDSPYEQYF.

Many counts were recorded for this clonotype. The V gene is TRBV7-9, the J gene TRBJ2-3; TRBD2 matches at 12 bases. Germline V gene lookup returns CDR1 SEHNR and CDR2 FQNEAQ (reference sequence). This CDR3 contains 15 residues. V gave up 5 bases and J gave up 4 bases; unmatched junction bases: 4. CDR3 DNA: TGTGCCAGCAGCCTACTAGCGGGAGGTGCAGATACGCAGTATTTT. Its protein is CASSLLAGGADTQYF. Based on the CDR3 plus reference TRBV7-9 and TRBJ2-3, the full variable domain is DTGVSQNPRHKITKRGQNVTFRCDPISEHNRLYWYRQTLGQGPEFLTYFQNEAQLEKSRLLSDRFSAERPKGSFSTLEIQRTEQGDSAMYLCASSLLAGGADTQYFGPGTRLTVL.

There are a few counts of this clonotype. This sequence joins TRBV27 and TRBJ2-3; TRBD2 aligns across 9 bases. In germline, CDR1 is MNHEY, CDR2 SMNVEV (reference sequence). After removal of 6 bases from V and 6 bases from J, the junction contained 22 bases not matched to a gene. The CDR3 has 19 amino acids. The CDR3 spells CASSRYFHGWRGGDDTQYF. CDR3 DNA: TGTGCCAGCAGCCGATATTTCCATGGTTGGCGGGGGGGTGACGATACGCAGTATTTT.

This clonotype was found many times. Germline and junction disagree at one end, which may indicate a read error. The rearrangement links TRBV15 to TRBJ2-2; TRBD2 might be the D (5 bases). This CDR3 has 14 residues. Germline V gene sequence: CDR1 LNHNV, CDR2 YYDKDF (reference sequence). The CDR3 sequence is CASSVASNTGELFF. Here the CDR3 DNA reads TGTGCCAGCAGCGTAGCGTCGAACACCGGGGAGCTGTTTTTT.

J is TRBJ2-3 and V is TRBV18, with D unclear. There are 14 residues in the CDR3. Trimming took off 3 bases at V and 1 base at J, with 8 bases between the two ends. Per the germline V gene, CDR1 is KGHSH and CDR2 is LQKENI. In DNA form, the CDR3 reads TGTGCCAGCTCACCCCCCCGGGGCACAGATACGCAGTATTTT. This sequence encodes CASSPPRGTDTQYF.